Shown below are 15 T cell receptor beta chains from a single sample sequenced in a study of early T cells in non-severe SARS-CoV-2 infection. TCRdb re-analysed the 5' RACE reads in MiXCR, keeping a single row per CDR3 protein. The data contain around 70,000 distinct CDR3 sequences, 8% to 10% of them singletons. The sequencing used whole blood, collected at baseline. All receptors come from an adult who was a healthcare worker with PCR-confirmed SARS-CoV-2 infection or an uninfected control (not recorded which).

This clonotype was detected ten times or more. CDR3 residues: CSATRQGWTLENTEAFF. Here the CDR3 DNA reads TGCAGTGCCACGAGACAGGGGTGGACACTAGAGAACACTGAAGCTTTCTTT. The chain employs TRBV20-1 and TRBJ1-1, with 8 nucleotides matching TRBD1. CDR1 is DFQATT, CDR2 SNEGSKA, per germline (reference sequence). V lost 6 bases and J lost 1; bases outside the gene matches: 16. The CDR3 consists of 17 residues.

The chain links TRBV18 to TRBJ1-4, with D unclear. CDR1 is KGHSH, CDR2 LQKENI, per germline. Trimming stripped 6 bases from V and 0 bases from J, with 8 bases between. The CDR3 is 14 residues long. CDR3 DNA: TGTGCCAGCTCCGAGGGAGCAACTAATGAAAAACTGTTTTTT. The encoded protein is CASSEGATNEKLFF.

This clonotype was observed many times. The V call is TRBV20-1, the J call TRBJ2-1, with 8 bases fitting TRBD2. CDR3 length equals 14 residues. Germline-derived CDR1 and CDR2 are DFQATT and SNEGSKA (reference sequence). After removal of 2 bases from V and 3 bases from J, the junction contained 3 bases not matched to a gene. The CDR3 sequence is CSARWGLDYNEQFF. The DNA for the CDR3 is TGCAGTGCTAGATGGGGACTAGACTACAATGAGCAGTTCTTC.

The chain links TRBV28 to TRBJ2-7; a weak D match, TRBD2 (5 bases). The CDR3 totals 12 residues. Trimming cost V 10 bases and J 0 bases, with 10 bases left between them. The V gene's germline CDR1 is MDHEN and CDR2 SYDVKM. The CDR3 sequence is CATQRDSYEQYF. The CDR3 nucleotides are TGTGCCACCCAGAGGGACTCCTACGAGCAGTACTTC.

This clonotype appeared a few times. The CDR3 DNA reads as TGTGCCAGCAGCCCCGCACAGGGGCGTCATCAGCCCCAGCATTTT. This codes for CASSPAQGRHQPQHF. The chain couples TRBV5-6 to TRBJ1-5, with 7 positions matching TRBD1. This CDR3 spans 15 amino acids. Germline V gene data show CDR1 as SGHDT and CDR2 as YYEEEE. V was clipped by 4 bases and J by 5 bases; unmatched bases: 9.

The rearrangement joins TRBV28 to TRBJ1-5; TRBD1 might be the D (6 bases). The V gene's germline CDR1 is MDHEN and CDR2 SYDVKM. Trimming took 5 bases from V and 6 from J, leaving 17 bases between them. The CDR3 loop spans 15 amino acids. CDR3 in amino acids: CASSLRSQGSQPQHF. The CDR3 DNA follows: TGTGCCAGCAGTCTGCGATCACAGGGCAGTCAGCCCCAGCATTTT.

The chain carries TRBV10-3 and TRBJ2-7; 9 nucleotides agree with TRBD1. The CDR3 runs to 16 residues. Germline V gene data show CDR1 as ENHRY and CDR2 as SYGVKD. Trimming cost V 0 bases and J 3 bases; bases outside gene matches: 6. The CDR3 here is CAISESSGQGYYEQYF. For the CDR3, the DNA is TGTGCCATCAGTGAGTCTTCGGGACAGGGTTACTACGAGCAGTACTTC.

This clonotype came up many times. The chain links TRBV19 to TRBJ2-1; 7 bases align to TRBD2. The CDR3 has 14 residues. J was trimmed by 0 bases and V by 8 bases; bases with no gene match: 4. Germline V lookup: CDR1 LNHDA, CDR2 SQIVND (reference sequence). The CDR3: CASGAGSSYNEQFF. The CDR3, as DNA: TGTGCCAGTGGAGCGGGGAGCTCCTACAATGAGCAGTTCTTC.

The rearrangement joins TRBV4-2 to TRBJ2-1, with TRBD2 identical over 9 bases. CDR1 and CDR2 from the germline V gene are LGHNA and YNFKEQ. CDR3 length: 18 amino acids. V trimming: 3 bases; J trimming: 2 bases; junction bases outside the gene matches: 11. The CDR3 DNA reads TGTGCCAGCAGCCATCCAGGGGGAGCGGGAGGCGCCTACAATGAGCAGTTCTTC. This sequence encodes CASSHPGGAGGAYNEQFF.

The V call is TRBV13, the J call TRBJ2-7; 7 bases match TRBD2. The junction had 14 bases not matched to a gene; V was cut back by 7 bases and J by 2 bases. This CDR3 has 16 amino acids. Germline values: CDR1 PRHDT, CDR2 FYEKMQ (reference sequence). Here the CDR3 DNA reads TGTGCCAGCAATCGTCGTGGGAGGGAACCCCCCTACGAGCAGTACTTC. It translates to CASNRRGREPPYEQYF.

This clonotype has only a few counts. The V and J genes are TRBV20-1 and TRBJ1-1; 8 bases are shared with TRBD1. V trimming: 0 bases; J trimming: 0 bases; junction bases outside the gene matches: 3. CDR3 size: 15 residues. Germline CDR1 reads DFQATT; CDR2 reads SNEGSKA (reference sequence). CDR3 nucleotide sequence: TGCAGTGCTAGAGATCAGGGGGCGATGAACACTGAAGCTTTCTTT. This encodes CSARDQGAMNTEAFF.

This sequence joins TRBV29-1 and TRBJ1-2; TRBD1 matches 7 bases. The germline gives CDR1 SQVTM, CDR2 ANQGSEA. This CDR3 spans 11 amino acids. V dropped 6 bases and J dropped 6; count of bases not matched to a gene: 4. CDR3 in amino acids: CSVRGMNGYTF. For the CDR3, the DNA is TGCAGCGTCAGGGGGATGAATGGCTACACCTTC.

This clonotype was detected many times. The rearrangement uses TRBV21-1 and TRBJ2-7. TRBV21-1 is a documented pseudogene. The CDR3 totals 13 residues. This chain's CDR3 is CASSKQKSYEQYF. CDR3 nucleotides: TGTGCCAGCAGCAAACAGAAATCCTACGAGCAGTACTTC.

Ten or more counts support this clonotype. The chain uses TRBV9 and TRBJ2-2; 8 nucleotides line up with TRBD1. The CDR3 sequence is 18 residues long. Germline CDR1 is SGDLS and CDR2 is YYNGEE. The ends lost 3 bases at V and 6 bases at J; junction bases unmatched: 16. This chain's CDR3 is CASSGRGQARIFSGELFF. CDR3 nucleotide sequence: TGTGCCAGCAGCGGACGGGGACAGGCTCGGATTTTCTCCGGGGAGCTGTTTTTT.

This clonotype was counted a single time. The rearrangement uses TRBV9 and TRBJ2-7, with 9 bases aligning to TRBD1. The CDR3 totals 14 residues. Germline V gene data show CDR1 as SGDLS and CDR2 as YYNGEE. Unmatched junction bases numbered 6, after V lost 3 bases and J lost 5 bases. The CDR3 spells CASSARTGADEQYF. CDR3 sequence (DNA): TGTGCCAGCAGCGCCCGGACAGGGGCTGACGAGCAGTACTTC.